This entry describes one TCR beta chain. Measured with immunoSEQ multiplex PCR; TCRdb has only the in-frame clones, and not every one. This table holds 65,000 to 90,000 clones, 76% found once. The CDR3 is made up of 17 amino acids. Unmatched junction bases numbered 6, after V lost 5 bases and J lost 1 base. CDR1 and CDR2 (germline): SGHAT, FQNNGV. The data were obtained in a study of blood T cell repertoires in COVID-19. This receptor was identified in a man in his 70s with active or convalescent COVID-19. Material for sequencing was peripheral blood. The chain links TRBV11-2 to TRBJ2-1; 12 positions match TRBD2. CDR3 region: CASSPPSGGASYNEQFF. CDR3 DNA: TGTGCCAGCAGCCCTCCTAGCGGGGGGGCGTCCTACAATGAGCAGTTCTTC.